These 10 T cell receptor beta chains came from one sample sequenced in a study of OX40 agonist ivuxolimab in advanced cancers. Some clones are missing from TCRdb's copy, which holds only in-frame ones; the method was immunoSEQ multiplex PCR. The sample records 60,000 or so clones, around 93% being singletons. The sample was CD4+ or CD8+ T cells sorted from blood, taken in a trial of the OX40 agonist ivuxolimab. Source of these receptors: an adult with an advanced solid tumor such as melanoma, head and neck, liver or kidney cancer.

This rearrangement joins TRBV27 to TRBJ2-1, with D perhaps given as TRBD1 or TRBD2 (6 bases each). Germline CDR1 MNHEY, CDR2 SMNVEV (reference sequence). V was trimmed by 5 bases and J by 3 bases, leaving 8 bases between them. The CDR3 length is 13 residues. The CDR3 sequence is CASSRGVYNEQFF. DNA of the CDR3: TGTGCCAGCAGTAGGGGGGTCTACAATGAGCAGTTCTTC.

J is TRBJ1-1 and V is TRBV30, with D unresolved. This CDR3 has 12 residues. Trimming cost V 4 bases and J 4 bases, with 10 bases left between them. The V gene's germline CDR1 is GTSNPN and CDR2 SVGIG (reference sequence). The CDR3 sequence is CAWTVVGTEAFF. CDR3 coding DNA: TGTGCCTGGACTGTTGTGGGCACTGAAGCTTTCTTT.

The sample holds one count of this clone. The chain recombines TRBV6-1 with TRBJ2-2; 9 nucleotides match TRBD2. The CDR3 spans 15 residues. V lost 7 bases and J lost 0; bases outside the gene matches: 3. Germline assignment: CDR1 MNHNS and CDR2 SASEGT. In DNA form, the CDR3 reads TGTGCCAGCACCGGGACTAGCACGAACACCGGGGAGCTGTTTTTT. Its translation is CASTGTSTNTGELFF.

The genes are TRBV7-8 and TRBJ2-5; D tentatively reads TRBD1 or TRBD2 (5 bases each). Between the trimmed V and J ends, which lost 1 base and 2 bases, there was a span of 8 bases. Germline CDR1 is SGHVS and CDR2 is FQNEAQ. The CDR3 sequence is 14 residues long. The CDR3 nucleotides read TGTGCCAGCAGCTTAGGGGGGATACAAGAGACCCAGTACTTC. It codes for CASSLGGIQETQYF.

CDR3 loop: CASSLTQTGSEAFF. DNA of the CDR3: TGTGCCAGCAGTCTAACCCAGACAGGGTCGGAAGCTTTCTTT. The V gene is TRBV27, the J gene TRBJ1-1, with 7 nucleotides matching TRBD1. This CDR3 has 14 residues. CDR1 MNHEY and CDR2 SMNVEV come from the germline V gene (reference sequence). The V gene end was trimmed by 5 bases and the J gene end by 8 bases; junction bases not matched to a gene: 11.

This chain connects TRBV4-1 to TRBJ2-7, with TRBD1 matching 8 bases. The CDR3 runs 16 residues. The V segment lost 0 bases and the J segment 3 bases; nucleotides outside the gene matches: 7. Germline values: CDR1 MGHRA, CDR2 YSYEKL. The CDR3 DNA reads TGCGCCAGCAGCCAAGAATCAGGGGGCAGGTTCTACGAGCAGTACTTC. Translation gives CASSQESGGRFYEQYF.

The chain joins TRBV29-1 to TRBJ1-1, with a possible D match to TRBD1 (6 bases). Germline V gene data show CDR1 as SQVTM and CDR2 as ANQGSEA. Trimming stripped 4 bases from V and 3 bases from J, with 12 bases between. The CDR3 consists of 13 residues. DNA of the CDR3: TGCAGCGTTGTTTGGACAGAGGACACTGAAGCTTTCTTT. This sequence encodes CSVVWTEDTEAFF.

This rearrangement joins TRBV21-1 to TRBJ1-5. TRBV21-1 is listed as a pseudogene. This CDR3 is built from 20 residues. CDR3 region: CASSKVLDSGKSGIGQPQHF. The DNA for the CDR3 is TGTGCCAGCAGCAAAGTTCTCGACAGCGGAAAATCTGGTATTGGTCAGCCCCAGCATTTT.

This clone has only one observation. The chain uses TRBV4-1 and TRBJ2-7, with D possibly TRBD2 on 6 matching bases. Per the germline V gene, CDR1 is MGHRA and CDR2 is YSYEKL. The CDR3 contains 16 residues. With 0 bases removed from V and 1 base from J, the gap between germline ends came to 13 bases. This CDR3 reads CASSQDPGRGSYEQYV. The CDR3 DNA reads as TGCGCCAGCAGCCAAGACCCCGGCCGGGGGTCCTACGAGCAGTACGTC.

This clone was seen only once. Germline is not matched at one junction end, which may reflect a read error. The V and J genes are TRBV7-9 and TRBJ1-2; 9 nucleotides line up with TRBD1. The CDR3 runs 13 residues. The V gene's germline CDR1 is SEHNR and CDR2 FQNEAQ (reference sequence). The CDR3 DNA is TGTGCCAGCAGCTCAAGATCCGAACAGGGGGCCGACTTC. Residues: CASSSRSEQGADF.